The 24 T cell receptor beta chains in this list originate from one sample, sequenced in a study of CD8 T cells in ankylosing spondylitis. General study points: A motif in TCR beta, a set of roughly 8 highly homologous variants, appeared characteristic of ankylosing spondylitis blood.

The antigens of these receptors remain unknown. TCRdb ran MiXCR on the 5' RACE reads and lists one entry per CDR3 protein. The sample records around 890,000 distinct CDR3 sequences, approximately 12% being singletons. Sequencing was performed on blood, either unsorted or a sorted T cell fraction (not recorded which). These receptors were collected from a male donor with ankylosing spondylitis.

This clonotype has a handful of counts. This rearrangement joins TRBV29-1 to TRBJ2-7; 8 nucleotides match TRBD2. The CDR3 has 12 residues. The germline gives CDR1 SQVTM, CDR2 ANQGSEA. The V gene end was trimmed by 6 bases and the J gene end by 4 bases; junction bases not matched to a gene: 5. CDR3 in amino acids: CSVGRDGYEQYF. In DNA, the CDR3 is TGCAGCGTCGGGAGGGACGGTTACGAGCAGTACTTC.

This clonotype was counted at least ten times. The chain combines TRBV20-1 with TRBJ2-3; a possible D gene is TRBD2 (6 bases). CDR3 length: 12 amino acids. CDR1 and CDR2 (germline): DFQATT, SNEGSKA (reference sequence). Trimming left V 1 base short and J 5 bases short, with 7 bases between. The CDR3 protein is CSARGGVDTQYF. DNA for the CDR3: TGCAGTGCTAGAGGGGGGGTAGATACGCAGTATTTT.

This clonotype was observed a few times. The rearrangement uses TRBV5-1 and TRBJ2-3; 9 bases are shared with TRBD1. The germline CDR1 and CDR2 sequences are SGHRS and YFSETQ. CDR3 length equals 19 residues. Trimming cost V 4 bases and J 5 bases; bases outside gene matches: 20. The CDR3: CASSRGPGQGYYREDTQYF. DNA of the CDR3: TGCGCCAGCAGCCGGGGTCCGGGACAGGGATATTATCGAGAAGATACGCAGTATTTT.

The rearrangement links TRBV20-1 to TRBJ2-2; D call uncertain. Germline CDR1 and CDR2: DFQATT and SNEGSKA (reference sequence). V was shortened by 2 bases and J by 6 bases, with 13 bases between the two germline ends. The CDR3 contains 14 residues. CDR3 coding DNA: TGCAGTGCTAGAAGTCCCCTATCGGCCGGGGAGCTGTTTTTT. Translating it yields CSARSPLSAGELFF.

The sample holds a few counts of this clonotype. The chain combines TRBV29-1 with TRBJ2-3; 9 bases agree with TRBD2. The V gene end was trimmed by 5 bases and the J gene end by 4 bases; junction bases not matched to a gene: 10. Germline CDR1 SQVTM, CDR2 ANQGSEA. The CDR3 length is 15 residues. As DNA, the CDR3 is TGCAGCGTTTCCCTTCGCGGGGGGGGGGCAGATACGCAGTATTTT. This translates into CSVSLRGGGADTQYF.

V usage is TRBV11-2 and J usage is TRBJ1-2; 10 nucleotides agree with TRBD1. The V segment lost 5 bases and the J segment 6 bases; nucleotides outside the gene matches: 6. The CDR3 runs 14 residues. CDR1 is SGHAT, CDR2 FQNNGV, per germline. Here the CDR3 DNA reads TGTGCCAGCAGCCGATCCGGGACAGGGGATGGCTACACCTTC. As protein: CASSRSGTGDGYTF.

This clonotype was observed a handful of times. The J gene is TRBJ2-7, the V gene TRBV20-1, with D possibly TRBD2 on 5 matching bases. Between the trimmed V and J ends, which lost 1 base and 6 bases, there was a span of 13 bases. CDR3 size: 13 residues. The germline CDR1 and CDR2 sequences are DFQATT and SNEGSKA (reference sequence). CDR3 in DNA: TGCAGTGCTAGAGGACACCACACTAGCGAGCAGTACTTC. Translation: CSARGHHTSEQYF.

The rearrangement uses TRBV6-5 and TRBJ2-7; TRBD1 agrees at 9 bases. After removal of 0 bases from V and 5 bases from J, the junction contained 8 bases not matched to a gene. Germline-derived CDR1 and CDR2 are MNHEY and SVGAGI. The CDR3 covers 16 residues. CDR3 DNA: TGTGCCAGCAGTTACTCGGGGACAGGGCTCTTCCACGAGCAGTACTTC. Translated: CASSYSGTGLFHEQYF.

This clonotype has ten or more counts. The rearrangement links TRBV7-9 to TRBJ1-1, with unresolved D. The CDR3 consists of 11 residues. Germline V gives CDR1 SEHNR, CDR2 FQNEAQ (reference sequence). Trimming pared 5 bases from V and 12 bases from J, leaving 13 bases between. The DNA of the CDR3 is TGTGCCAGCAGCCCGGGAACGAGAACTTTCTTT. Translation: CASSPGTRTFF.

This clonotype was counted between two and nine times. The chain employs TRBV6-2 or TRBV6-3 and TRBJ2-1; 8 bases map to TRBD2. V trimming: 5 bases; J trimming: 7 bases; junction bases outside the gene matches: 13. Per the germline V gene, CDR1 is MNHEY and CDR2 is SVGEGT. The CDR3 is 16 amino acids. The CDR3 nucleotides read TGTGCCAGCAGTCAACTGGGACTAGTGGACGGGAATGAGCAGTTCTTC. This translates into CASSQLGLVDGNEQFF.

V and J are TRBV12-3 or TRBV12-4 and TRBJ2-7, with TRBD1 matching 9 bases. The J segment lost 3 bases and the V segment lost 4 bases, leaving 7 bases of the junction unmatched. The CDR3 is made up of 15 amino acids. This chain's CDR3 is CASSSGTGNFYEQYF. Here the CDR3 DNA reads TGTGCCAGCAGTTCCGGGACAGGGAATTTCTACGAGCAGTACTTC.

The chain has TRBV3-1 and TRBJ2-7, with a possible D match to TRBD1 (6 bases). The V gene lost 6 bases and the J gene lost 6 bases, with 15 bases spanning the gap. This CDR3 is built from 13 residues. The germline gives CDR1 LGHDT, CDR2 YNNKEL (reference sequence). The chain's CDR3 is CASRTTGTFEQYF. CDR3 coding DNA: TGTGCCAGCAGGACGACAGGAACATTCGAGCAGTACTTC.

This clonotype was seen only a few times. The gene calls are TRBV20-1 and TRBJ1-1; D gene ambiguous. Per the germline V gene, CDR1 is DFQATT and CDR2 is SNEGSKA (reference sequence). V lost 1 base and J 6 bases, leaving 6 bases between the germline ends. The CDR3 consists of 11 residues. The CDR3 region is CSARAPAEAFF. DNA of the CDR3: TGCAGTGCTAGAGCCCCCGCTGAAGCTTTCTTT.

This clonotype occurred a few times. The rearrangement uses TRBV9 and TRBJ2-5, with TRBD2 identical over 7 bases. This CDR3 is 15 amino acids long. CDR1 and CDR2 (germline): SGDLS, YYNGEE. With V trimmed by 0 bases and J by 5 bases, 7 bases remained unmatched. CDR3 DNA sequence: TGTGCCAGCAGCGTAGCCTCCGGGAGGTGGGAGACCCAGTACTTC. Its protein is CASSVASGRWETQYF.

In its sample, this clonotype was seen many times. The chain recombines TRBV6-1 with TRBJ2-2; TRBD2 aligns across 10 bases. J lost 3 bases, V lost 4 bases, and 5 bases had no gene match. Germline CDR1 and CDR2: MNHNS and SASEGT. The CDR3 spans 16 residues. This chain's CDR3 is CASSAFLAGDTGELFF. In DNA, the CDR3 is TGTGCCAGCAGTGCTTTTCTAGCGGGGGACACCGGGGAGCTGTTTTTT.

V and J are TRBV24-1 and TRBJ2-3, with D possibly TRBD2 on 6 matching bases. The CDR3 is made up of 15 amino acids. Trimming removed 0 bases at V and 7 bases at J, with 13 bases between. The V gene's germline CDR1 is KGHDR and CDR2 SFDVKD. CDR3 coding DNA: TGTGCCACCAGTGATTTGGGGGCAGGGAGGCATACGCAGTATTTT. This translates into CATSDLGAGRHTQYF.

The chain employs TRBV5-1 and TRBJ1-1; D uncertain. V lost 0 bases and J lost 3, with 9 bases in between. The CDR3 has 14 residues. Germline V gene data show CDR1 as SGHRS and CDR2 as YFSETQ. DNA of the CDR3: TGCGCCAGCAGCTTGGGAAACGGGGACACTGAAGCTTTCTTT. Encoded protein: CASSLGNGDTEAFF.

This rearrangement joins TRBV9 to TRBJ2-3; 7 bases line up with TRBD2. V lost 0 bases, J lost 2 bases, and 9 bases stayed unmatched. Germline assignment: CDR1 SGDLS and CDR2 YYNGEE. This CDR3 is 17 amino acids long. CDR3 DNA: TGTGCCAGCAGCGTAGGGTTTGGACTAGGGGCCACAGATACGCAGTATTTT. Protein sequence: CASSVGFGLGATDTQYF.

This clonotype was counted between two and nine times. This rearrangement joins TRBV6-1 to TRBJ2-7, with D hard to call. There are 13 residues in the CDR3. Germline V gene lookup returns CDR1 MNHNS and CDR2 SASEGT. With 6 bases removed from V and 3 bases from J, the gap between germline ends came to 12 bases. CDR3 in amino acids: CASSRTTIYEQYF. The CDR3 nucleotides read TGTGCCAGCAGCCGAACTACCATCTACGAGCAGTACTTC.

This clonotype was detected ten times or more. J is TRBJ1-1 and V is TRBV29-1, with D hard to call. V was shortened by 1 base and J by 5 bases, with 5 bases between the two germline ends. The germline V gene encodes CDR1 SQVTM and CDR2 ANQGSEA. CDR3 length equals 11 residues. CDR3 residues: CSVEGRTEAFF. CDR3 nucleotides: TGCAGCGTTGAAGGGCGGACTGAAGCTTTCTTT. Full variable domain (remainder filled in from reference TRBV29-1 and TRBJ1-1): SAVISQKPSRDICQRGTSLTIQCQVDSQVTMMFWYRQQPGQSLTLIATANQGSEATYESGFVIDKFPISRPNLTFSTLTVSNMSPEDSSIYLCSVEGRTEAFFGQGTRLTVV.

J is TRBJ2-2 and V is TRBV6-2 or TRBV6-3; 9 bases fit TRBD1. The V segment lost 8 bases and the J segment 5 bases; nucleotides outside the gene matches: 3. The CDR3 extends over 13 amino acids. Looked up from germline, CDR1 is MNHEY and CDR2 is SVGEGT. CDR3 in amino acids: CASGDRETGELFF. The CDR3 coding sequence is TGTGCCAGCGGGGACAGGGAGACCGGGGAGCTGTTTTTT.

The rearrangement joins TRBV7-2 to TRBJ1-2; D call uncertain. Per the germline V gene, CDR1 is SGHTA and CDR2 is FQGNSA. The CDR3 runs 13 residues. V dropped 4 bases and J dropped 4 bases, with 10 bases sitting between them. As DNA, the CDR3 is TGTGCCAGCAGCTATGGATTTTTCTATGGCTACACCTTC. This codes for CASSYGFFYGYTF. The whole variable domain, remainder taken from reference TRBV7-2 and TRBJ1-2, is GAGVSQSPSNKVTEKGKDVELRCDPISGHTALYWYRQSLGQGLEFLIYFQGNSAPDKSGLPSDRFSAERTGGSVSTLTIQRTQQEDSAVYLCASSYGFFYGYTFGSGTRLTVV.

The chain links TRBV18 to TRBJ2-7, with a tentative D call TRBD1 (5 bases). Trimming shortened V by 4 bases and J by 2 bases, and 12 bases separated the two germline ends. The CDR3 covers 14 residues. The germline CDR1 and CDR2 sequences are KGHSH and LQKENI. The CDR3: CASSQIEGAYEQYF. The CDR3 DNA is TGTGCCAGCTCACAGATCGAAGGGGCCTACGAGCAGTACTTC.

The sample holds a few counts of this clonotype. The chain recombines TRBV6-1 with TRBJ2-3; D gene ambiguous. Germline CDR1 is MNHNS and CDR2 is SASEGT. This CDR3 contains 14 residues. Trimming pared 7 bases from V and 5 bases from J, leaving 16 bases between. Written as DNA, the CDR3 is TGTGCCAGCACCCTTACGGGCCCCTTAGATACGCAGTATTTT. It specifies CASTLTGPLDTQYF.